This TCR beta chain was retrieved from a study of CD8 T cells in Susac syndrome. Germline V gives CDR1 MDHEN, CDR2 SYDVKM. The junction had 8 bases not matched to a gene; V was cut back by 8 bases and J by 4 bases. CDR3 length equals 14 residues. RNA was extracted with the RNeasy kit, and a quantity of about 0.5 to 1 ug was reverse transcribed using random hexamers. One entry per CDR3 protein, called by TCRdb with MiXCR from the immunoSEQ multiplex PCR reads. The table has 120,000 to 150,000 distinct CDR3 sequences, 94% seen once. The clonotype was recovered from a human donor in good health. The rearrangement uses TRBV28 and TRBJ2-5; 9 bases are shared with TRBD1. The sample taken for sequencing was CD4+ T cells from PBMCs. The CDR3 loop reads CASGRDRAGETQYF. In DNA form, the CDR3 reads TGTGCCAGCGGCCGGGACAGGGCGGGAGAGACCCAGTACTTC.